This T cell receptor (beta chain) was obtained from a study of cytomegalovirus exposure and HLA in healthy donors. CDR3 length: 12 amino acids. Trimming cost V 3 bases and J 5 bases, with 7 bases left between them. Germline values: CDR1 SGHNT, CDR2 YENEEA. PCR primers comprised 60 Vbeta and 13 Jbeta primers. Sequencing was performed with immunoSEQ multiplex PCR; in TCRdb, only in-frame clones are kept and a portion is missing. The table records over 150,000 clones, roughly 80% of them present only once. A remark on this clone: Its target is unknown.

Study-level points and caveats: Most of the TCR beta V segments (in an earlier analysis) were productive either about 87% or about 30% of the time. Per published accounts, TCR beta sequences correctly predicted the HLA-A and HLA-B alleles of most subjects. In a later analysis, parvovirus B19, influenza, CMV and Epstein-Barr virus appeared linked to several top co-occurrence clusters.

The source material was PBMCs. This rearrangement joins TRBV11-3 to TRBJ1-1; D may be TRBD1 (5 bases). The clonotype originates from a woman aged 25 to 39 in good health and CMV-seropositive. CDR3 in DNA: TGTGCCAGCAGCTTCAGGGCGACTGAAGCTTTCTTT. Its protein is CASSFRATEAFF. The whole variable domain, filled in from reference TRBV11-3 and TRBJ1-1, reads EAGVVQSPRYKIIEKKQPVAFWCNPISGHNTLYWYLQNLGQGPELLIRYENEEAVDDSQLPKDRFSAERLKGVDSTLKIQPAELGDSAVYLCASSFRATEAFFGQGTRLTVV.